Given below is one T cell receptor beta chain in context. In the original analysis: Nucleated cell number was recorded as an estimate derived from reference gene primer amplification. Profiled with immunoSEQ multiplex PCR; TCRdb holds only in-frame clones, not every one. V and J calls and clone size are given by that table; D and trimming were obtained from the DNA. The sample lists approximately 52,000 clones; less than 95% were seen once. The data stem from a study of blood T cell repertoires in COVID-19. On the study more broadly: There were acute and convalescent COVID-19 samples, and they came from the United States, Italy and Spain. T cells, B-cell-depleted T cells, or PBMCs supplied cDNA or gDNA.

Trimming cost V 0 bases and J 0 bases; bases outside gene matches: 4. The CDR3 has 18 amino acids. Germline CDR1 KGHDR, CDR2 SFDVKD. This chain joins TRBV24-1 and TRBJ2-4; 10 bases are shared with TRBD1. Sequenced sample: peripheral blood. This TCR came from a human donor in a cohort sampled during active COVID-19. Written as DNA, the CDR3 is TGTGCCACCAGTGATTTGTGGGACAGGGGACTAGCCAAAAACATTCAGTACTTC. Encoded protein: CATSDLWDRGLAKNIQYF.